This note documents a single T cell receptor (beta chain) sequence. Its antigen remains unknown. This entry belongs to a study of cytomegalovirus exposure and HLA in healthy donors. Turning to the study itself: In an early release, HLA-typed donors contributed some 82 million unique TCR sequences.

PCR was performed using 60 Vbeta and 13 Jbeta primers. Generated by immunoSEQ multiplex PCR, the TCRdb table keeps only in-frame clones and is missing some. Of about 120,000 clones listed, 80% were seen once; the top ten hold more than 1%. The V gene's germline CDR1 is MNHNS and CDR2 SASEGT. CDR3 length: 12 residues. V was shortened by 6 bases and J by 7 bases, with 10 bases between the two germline ends. Study-wide results and caveats: Prior analysis indicated that the majority of TCR beta V segments exhibited productivity approximately 87% or approximately 30% of the time. Many donors shared some public TCRs, even though most TCR sequences were rare. Cytomegalovirus status was reportedly diagnosed by the classifier with high sensitivity and specificity.

This clonotype was sampled from a female donor in good health and CMV-seronegative. V gene TRBV6-1 combines with J gene TRBJ1-5; perhaps TRBD1 as D (5 bases). Sequencing used PBMCs. The DNA for the CDR3 is TGTGCCAGCAGGAGCAGGGCCCAGCCCCAGCATTTT. Amino acids: CASRSRAQPQHF.